This is a list of T cell receptor beta chains from one sample in a study of Ad26.COV2.S vaccination and SARS-CoV-2 variants. Some clones are missing from TCRdb's copy, which holds only in-frame ones; the method was immunoSEQ multiplex PCR. Of 200,000 to 250,000 clones in the sample, roughly 90% were seen once. This specimen was peripheral blood, taken in a trial of Ad26.COV2.S vaccine versus placebo. These receptor sequences come from a person between 18 and 65 years old who received the Ad26.COV2.S COVID-19 vaccine or a placebo. Each CDR3 is given with its conserved first and last residue. A D gene is named only where the DNA matches it firmly. Clone size is not always given. Where it is, it says once, few, many or a class for expanded clones.

TRBV18	TRBJ2-3	.	.	CASSPPLRGTDTQYF	TGTGCCAGCTCACCACCGTTAAGGGGCACAGATACGCAGTATTTT
TRBV27	TRBJ1-2	.	.	CASTSTTKWDGYTF	TGTGCCAGCACAAGTACGACTAAGTGGGATGGCTACACCTTC
TRBV11-3	TRBJ2-5	.	.	CASSPAGLVGETQYF	TGTGCCAGCAGCCCCGCAGGGCTGGTTGGGGAGACCCAGTACTTC
TRBV2	TRBJ1-3	.	.	CASSGLSGNTIYF	TGTGCCAGCAGTGGGCTCTCTGGAAACACCATATATTTT
TRBV30	TRBJ1-2	.	.	CAWRALGYGYTF	TGTGCCTGGCGGGCTCTAGGCTATGGCTACACCTTC
TRBV5-4	TRBJ2-1	.	TRBD2	CASSPGGRTKYNEQFF	TGTGCCAGCAGCCCGGGGGGAAGAACTAAATACAATGAGCAGTTCTTC
TRBV18	TRBJ2-6	.	TRBD1	CASSPPGQGIYGANVLTF	TGTGCCAGCTCACCACCGGGACAGGGGATTTATGGGGCCAACGTCCTGACTTTC
TRBV7-2	TRBJ1-4	.	.	CASSVRGEREKLFF	TGTGCCAGCAGCGTTCGCGGGGAGCGTGAAAAACTGTTTTTT
TRBV6-5	TRBJ2-4	.	.	CASSSDILANF	TGTGCCAGCAGTTCCGACATCTTGGCGAACTTC
TRBV27	TRBJ2-3	.	TRBD2	CASGGIRASGITDTQYF	TGTGCCAGCGGTGGAATCCGGGCTAGCGGGATCACAGATACGCAGTATTTT
TRBV6-2/TRBV6-3	TRBJ2-3	once	TRBD2	CASSYRLAGFQVDTQYF	TGTGCCAGCAGTTATCGACTAGCGGGGTTCCAGGTAGATACGCAGTATTTT
TRBV4-3	TRBJ2-2	.	TRBD2	CASSPKGSGRDGELFF	TGCGCCAGCAGCCCAAAGGGAAGCGGGAGAGACGGGGAGCTGTTTTTT
TRBV30	TRBJ2-2	.	TRBD2	CAWKRLQGLAGGLNTGELFF	TGTGCCTGGAAAAGGTTACAAGGACTAGCGGGAGGGTTAAACACCGGGGAGCTGTTTTTT
TRBV7-6	TRBJ2-3	.	TRBD2	CASSEGLVFKVADTQYF	TGTGCCAGCAGCGAGGGACTAGTCTTTAAGGTTGCAGATACGCAGTATTTT
TRBV9	TRBJ1-2	.	TRBD1	CASSGTGTGSSGYTF	TGTGCCAGCAGCGGTACCGGGACAGGGTCAAGCGGCTACACCTTC
TRBV5-6	TRBJ1-6	.	TRBD1	CASSTGQGAGSPLHF	TGTGCCAGCAGCACGGGACAGGGGGCCGGATCACCCCTCCACTTT
TRBV6-1	TRBJ2-1	once	TRBD1	CASSQGQGTYNEQFF	TGTGCCAGCAGTCAAGGACAGGGGACCTACAATGAGCAGTTCTTC
TRBV7-2	TRBJ2-1	.	TRBD1	CASSLGQGDNEQFF	TGTGCCAGCAGCTTAGGACAGGGGGACAATGAGCAGTTCTTC
TRBV5-1	TRBJ2-3	.	.	CASSPGSESDTQYF	TGCGCCAGCAGCCCCGGCAGCGAATCGGATACGCAGTATTTT
TRBV4-2	TRBJ2-5	.	TRBD2	CASSQSERGQETQYF	TGTGCCAGCAGCCAATCAGAGCGGGGCCAAGAGACCCAGTACTTC
TRBV19	TRBJ2-4	.	TRBD1	CASSQTGGGNIQYF	TGTGCCAGTAGCCAAACAGGGGGCGGCAACATTCAGTACTTC
TRBV15	TRBJ2-1	.	TRBD2	CATSRDRLAGEQFF	TGTGCCACCAGCAGAGATAGACTAGCAGGCGAGCAGTTCTTC
TRBV9	TRBJ1-2	.	.	CASSATPQEYYGYTF	TGTGCCAGCAGCGCTACACCCCAAGAATACTATGGCTACACCTTC
TRBV5-1	TRBJ2-1	.	TRBD2	CASSSLREGSIYEQFF	TGCGCCAGCAGCTCATTAAGGGAGGGCTCGATCTATGAGCAGTTCTTC
TRBV7-6	TRBJ2-1	.	.	CASRLAQGGSPYNEQFF	TGTGCCAGCAGACTAGCCCAGGGAGGTTCTCCCTACAATGAGCAGTTCTTC
TRBV4-3	TRBJ2-3	.	TRBD2	CASSREARRGAQTDTQYF	TGCGCCAGCAGCCGAGAAGCCAGGCGGGGGGCTCAAACAGATACGCAGTATTTT
TRBV7-2	TRBJ2-7	.	TRBD1	CASSWDRGAGEQYF	TGTGCCAGCAGCTGGGACAGGGGAGCGGGCGAGCAGTACTTC
TRBV27	TRBJ1-1	.	.	CASRNQGGRTEAFF	TGTGCCAGCAGAAATCAGGGAGGCCGCACTGAAGCTTTCTTT
TRBV27	TRBJ2-7	.	.	CASRPASSYEQYF	TGTGCCAGCAGGCCGGCCAGCTCCTACGAGCAGTACTTC
TRBV5-4	TRBJ2-3	few	TRBD2	CASSLRLAGVTGQYF	TGTGCCAGCAGCTTGAGACTAGCGGGAGTAACTGGGCAGTATTTT
TRBV3-1/TRBV3-2	TRBJ2-1	.	TRBD2	CASSHGGGGIYEQFF	TGTGCCAGCAGCCATGGGGGCGGGGGGATTTATGAGCAGTTCTTC
TRBV30	TRBJ1-1	once	TRBD1	CAWSVFYRGDAEAFF	TGTGCCTGGAGTGTCTTTTACAGGGGCGACGCTGAAGCTTTCTTT
TRBV9	TRBJ2-1	.	TRBD1	CASSVGGTGVPGDNEQFF	TGTGCCAGCAGCGTAGGAGGGACAGGGGTGCCCGGGGACAATGAGCAGTTCTTC
TRBV28	TRBJ1-5	.	.	CASKESGGNQPQHF	TGTGCCAGCAAAGAGTCAGGGGGCAATCAGCCCCAGCATTTT
TRBV19	TRBJ2-7	.	.	CASAPGLAPGEQYF	TGTGCCAGTGCACCGGGGCTGGCCCCGGGCGAGCAGTACTTC
TRBV4-3	TRBJ2-7	.	.	CASSLWTGIGEQYF	TGCGCCAGCAGCCTCTGGACGGGGATTGGGGAGCAGTACTTC
TRBV6-2/TRBV6-3	TRBJ1-1	.	.	CASSNGVPDTEAFF	TGTGCCAGCAGCAACGGAGTCCCTGACACTGAAGCTTTCTTT
TRBV4-3	TRBJ2-1	.	TRBD2	CASSQEARGLLGGQFF	TGCGCCAGCAGCCAAGAGGCGAGGGGACTACTCGGGGGGCAGTTCTTC
TRBV7-9	TRBJ2-3	.	.	CASSLVGASSDTQYF	TGTGCCAGCAGCTTAGTTGGGGCATCATCGGATACGCAGTATTTT